These 24 T cell receptor beta chains came from one sample sequenced in a study of ipilimumab plus nivolumab after autologous stem cell transplantation. The repertoire was sequenced with immunoSEQ multiplex PCR; TCRdb's copy has only in-frame clones and lacks some. The sample includes roughly 15,000 clones, more than 65% of them seen just once. This sample comprised PBMCs, obtained in a trial of ipilimumab plus nivolumab as post-transplant consolidation. All receptors come from a male donor with diffuse large B-cell lymphoma.

This clone was counted a few times. The V call is TRBV7-6, the J call TRBJ2-3, with 9 nucleotides matching TRBD1. The V and J ends lost 1 base and 2 bases, in that order; junction bases with no gene match: 13. The CDR3 sequence is 19 residues long. Germline CDR1 SGHVS, CDR2 FNYEAQ. CDR3 coding DNA: TGTGCCAGCAGCTTAGGTATATCTCTGACAGGGGGTACCACAGATACGCAGTATTTT. This encodes CASSLGISLTGGTTDTQYF.

The chain carries TRBV7-6 and TRBJ2-1; 8 bases are shared with TRBD1. V shed 4 bases, J shed 4 bases, and the junction held 6 bases outside the gene matches. Germline V gene sequence: CDR1 SGHVS, CDR2 FNYEAQ. This CDR3 has 15 residues. The chain's CDR3 is CASSSYRGLYNEQFF. The DNA for the CDR3 is TGTGCCAGCAGCTCGTACAGGGGGTTATACAATGAGCAGTTCTTC.

The V call is TRBV5-1, the J call TRBJ2-2; no reliable D call. V was cut by 0 bases and J by 4 bases, with 4 bases left in between. The CDR3 has 13 residues. Germline values: CDR1 SGHRS, CDR2 YFSETQ. The chain's CDR3 is CASSLAVTGELFF. The CDR3 bases are TGCGCCAGCAGCTTGGCCGTCACCGGGGAGCTGTTTTTT.

This rearrangement joins TRBV5-1 to TRBJ1-2; 7 nucleotides align to TRBD1. CDR1 is SGHRS and CDR2 is YFSETQ in the germline V gene. This CDR3 comprises 13 residues. V was pared by 0 bases and J by 7 bases, with 3 bases of the junction left unmatched. The CDR3 loop reads CASSLAGTAGYTF. The CDR3 coding sequence is TGCGCCAGCAGCTTGGCCGGGACAGCTGGCTACACCTTC.

This sequence joins TRBV6-5 and TRBJ1-6, with 7 bases matching TRBD1. Germline-derived CDR1 and CDR2 are MNHEY and SVGAGI. V lost 7 bases to trimming and J lost 5 bases; unmatched junction nucleotides: 8. The CDR3 runs 15 residues. The CDR3 is CASNRGTANNSPLHF. The CDR3 DNA is TGTGCCAGCAACAGAGGGACAGCTAATAATTCACCCCTCCACTTT.

The chain carries TRBV5-1 and TRBJ2-5; the D call may be TRBD1 or TRBD2 (5 bases each). Deletions cut 3 bases from V and 6 bases from J, with 18 bases between. Germline values: CDR1 SGHRS, CDR2 YFSETQ. There are 15 residues in the CDR3. Written as DNA, the CDR3 is TGCGCCAGCAGCTGGGGACGATCTCCCCGACAGACCCAGTACTTC. Encoded protein: CASSWGRSPRQTQYF.

V usage is TRBV23-1 and J usage is TRBJ1-1; D is unclear. TRBV23-1 is sorted into the ORF group, with uncertain function. Trimming shortened V by 0 bases and J by 4 bases, and 9 bases separated the two germline ends. The CDR3 has 14 amino acids. The CDR3 reads CASSQSPWITEAFF. The CDR3 DNA reads TGCGCCAGCAGTCAATCGCCGTGGATCACTGAAGCTTTCTTT.

J is TRBJ1-1 and V is TRBV6-5; D is undetermined. Germline V lookup: CDR1 MNHEY, CDR2 SVGAGI. CDR3 length equals 13 residues. V gave up 7 bases and J gave up 1 base, with 10 bases separating them. The CDR3 nucleotides read TGTGCCAGCACCGAAACGAGGAACACTGAAGCTTTCTTT. Amino acids: CASTETRNTEAFF.

This chain joins TRBV19 and TRBJ1-1; TRBD1 is a possible D gene (6 bases). Germline CDR1 and CDR2: LNHDA and SQIVND (reference sequence). This CDR3 region has 12 residues. Trimming removed 6 bases from V and 3 bases from J, with 8 bases in between. As DNA, the CDR3 is TGTGCCAGTAGGGACAGCCACACTGAAGCTTTCTTT. This gives the protein CASRDSHTEAFF.

This clone was observed a handful of times. The rearrangement uses TRBV12-5 and TRBJ1-1; no clear D gene. V lost 10 bases, J lost 1 base, and 19 bases lay in between. The CDR3 is made up of 15 amino acids. The germline CDR1 and CDR2 sequences are LGHNT and FRNRAP. The CDR3 DNA sequence: TGTGCTACCTTACCAGCCAATACTCCGAACACTGAAGCTTTCTTT. Translation: CATLPANTPNTEAFF. Variable domain in full (rest from reference TRBV12-5 and TRBJ1-1): DARVTQTPRHKVTEMGQEVTMRCQPILGHNTVFWYRQTMMQGLELLAYFRNRAPLDDSGMPKDRFSAEMPDATLATLKIQPSEPRDSAVYFCATLPANTPNTEAFFGQGTRLTVV.

The rearrangement uses TRBV21-1 and TRBJ2-3; the table names TRBD2, a call not compared with the DNA. TRBV21-1 constitutes a pseudogene. The CDR3 loop spans 17 amino acids. CDR3 nucleotides: TGTGCCAGCAGCAAACAGCTAGCGGGACCTCACACAGATACGCAGTATTTT. Residues: CASSKQLAGPHTDTQYF.

The V gene is TRBV21-1, the J gene TRBJ1-2. TRBV21-1 is tagged as a pseudogene. The CDR3 sequence is 15 residues long. The CDR3 sequence: CASSNQSDREIGYTF. Here the CDR3 DNA reads TGTGCCAGCAGCAACCAAAGCGACCGGGAGATAGGCTACACCTTC.

The chain joins TRBV6-5 to TRBJ2-7; D is unclear. Germline CDR1 and CDR2: MNHEY and SVGAGI. The CDR3 totals 13 residues. The ends were cut back, 9 bases at V and 0 bases at J, with 12 bases in the middle. The CDR3 here is CASPPSSSYEQYF. As DNA, the CDR3 is TGTGCCAGTCCCCCGAGCTCCTCCTACGAGCAGTACTTC.

The chain has TRBV7-6 and TRBJ1-4; TRBD1 matches at 9 bases. The V and J ends lost 5 bases and 8 bases, in that order; junction bases with no gene match: 12. Germline V lookup: CDR1 SGHVS, CDR2 FNYEAQ. The CDR3 contains 16 residues. The CDR3 loop reads CASSPSPGQGSEKLFF. CDR3 bases: TGTGCCAGCAGCCCCTCTCCGGGACAGGGATCGGAAAAACTGTTTTTT.

V gene TRBV18 combines with J gene TRBJ1-1, with a tentative D call TRBD1 (6 bases). V was trimmed by 6 bases and J by 5 bases, leaving 19 bases between them. The CDR3 sequence is 15 residues long. CDR1 is KGHSH and CDR2 is LQKENI in the germline V gene. The CDR3, as DNA: TGTGCCAGCTCCGGAGGGGGGGGCGGCGGTACTGAAGCTTTCTTT. Its translation is CASSGGGGGGTEAFF.

The chain uses TRBV4-3 and TRBJ2-3; 9 bases are a match to TRBD2. The CDR3 covers 16 residues. Losses at the gene ends were 4 bases for V and 2 bases for J; bases not matched to a gene: 7. Germline CDR1 and CDR2: LGHNA and YSLEER. The CDR3 reads CASSPPTSGFTDTQYF. The CDR3 DNA sequence: TGCGCCAGCAGCCCCCCGACTAGCGGATTCACAGATACGCAGTATTTT.

This chain joins TRBV5-6 and TRBJ1-1; possible D gene TRBD1, 5 bases. Germline V gene sequence: CDR1 SGHDT, CDR2 YYEEEE. Between the trimmed V and J ends, which lost 1 base and 4 bases, there was a span of 8 bases. The CDR3 spans 13 residues. The CDR3 spells CASSLWGVTEAFF. CDR3 DNA sequence: TGTGCCAGCAGCTTGTGGGGGGTCACTGAAGCTTTCTTT. Looking up the rest from reference TRBV5-6 and TRBJ1-1 gives the full variable domain: DAGVTQSPTHLIKTRGQQVTLRCSPKSGHDTVSWYQQALGQGPQFIFQYYEEEERQRGNFPDRFSGHQFPNYSSELNVNALLLGDSALYLCASSLWGVTEAFFGQGTRLTVV.

V is TRBV2 and J is TRBJ1-6; D not certain. The CDR3 extends over 13 amino acids. V shed 5 bases and J shed 8 bases, with 10 bases lying between them. Per germline, CDR1 SNHLY and CDR2 FYNNEI. The chain's CDR3 is CASSYDSDSPLHF. The CDR3 bases are TGTGCCAGCAGTTACGATTCGGATTCACCCCTCCACTTT.

The chain uses TRBV5-1 and TRBJ2-3; D is possibly TRBD1 or TRBD2 (5 bases each). The CDR3 is 14 amino acids. V lost 3 bases to trimming and J lost 11 bases, with 19 bases between them. Germline CDR1 SGHRS, CDR2 YFSETQ. CDR3: CASSSTTGAPRQYF. The CDR3 coding sequence is TGCGCCAGCAGCTCCACGACCGGGGCACCAAGGCAGTATTTT.

This chain connects TRBV19 to TRBJ1-2; D is undetermined. The CDR3 loop spans 18 amino acids. From germline, CDR1 is LNHDA and CDR2 SQIVND (reference sequence). The ends were cut back, 9 bases at V and 2 bases at J, with 28 bases in the middle. The CDR3 loop reads CASRSAWVGTQENYGYTF. The CDR3 DNA sequence: TGTGCCAGCCGATCCGCCTGGGTGGGTACTCAGGAGAACTATGGCTACACCTTC.

J is TRBJ2-7 and V is TRBV27; TRBD2 matches 10 bases. The length of the CDR3 is 16 residues. With 4 bases clipped from V and 1 base from J, the junction kept 7 bases outside the gene matches. The V gene's germline CDR1 is MNHEY and CDR2 SMNVEV (reference sequence). The CDR3 region is CASSSSSGGISYEQYF. The CDR3 region has the DNA TGTGCCAGCAGTTCCTCTAGCGGGGGCATTTCCTACGAGCAGTACTTC.

V gene TRBV4-3 combines with J gene TRBJ1-5; D ambiguous. V was clipped by 0 bases and J by 11 bases, with 11 bases between them. Germline lookup yields CDR1 LGHNA and CDR2 YSLEER. The CDR3 extends over 13 amino acids. DNA for the CDR3: TGCGCCAGCAGCCAAGATGCAGGTAGGGCCCAGCATTTT. It yields the protein CASSQDAGRAQHF.

J is TRBJ2-5 and V is TRBV30; TRBD1 matches 7 bases. This CDR3 spans 12 amino acids. Per germline, CDR1 GTSNPN and CDR2 SVGIG (reference sequence). V shed 2 bases, J shed 5 bases, and the junction held 2 bases outside the gene matches. The CDR3 region has the DNA TGTGCCTGGAGTCGACAGGGTGAGACCCAGTACTTC. Its protein is CAWSRQGETQYF.

V and J are TRBV20-1 and TRBJ2-3; D is perhaps TRBD2 (5 bases). Germline V CDR1 and CDR2: DFQATT, SNEGSKA (reference sequence). V lost 5 bases and J 3 bases, leaving 6 bases between the germline ends. The length of the CDR3 is 11 residues. The CDR3 DNA reads TGCAGTGCTGGAGGTACAGATACGCAGTATTTT. Translating gives CSAGGTDTQYF.